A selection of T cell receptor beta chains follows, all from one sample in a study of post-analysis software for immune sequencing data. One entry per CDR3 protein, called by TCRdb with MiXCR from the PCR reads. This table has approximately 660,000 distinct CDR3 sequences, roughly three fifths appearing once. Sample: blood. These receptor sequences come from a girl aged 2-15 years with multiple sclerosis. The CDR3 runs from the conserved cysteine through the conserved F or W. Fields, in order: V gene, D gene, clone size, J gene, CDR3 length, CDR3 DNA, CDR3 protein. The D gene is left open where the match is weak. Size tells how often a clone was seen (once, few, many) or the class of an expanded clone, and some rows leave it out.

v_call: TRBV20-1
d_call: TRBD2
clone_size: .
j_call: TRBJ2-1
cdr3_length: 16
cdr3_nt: TGCAGTGCTAGAGATTTGGCTAGCGGGAGTGAAGTTGAGCAGTTCTTC
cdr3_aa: CSARDLASGSEVEQFF

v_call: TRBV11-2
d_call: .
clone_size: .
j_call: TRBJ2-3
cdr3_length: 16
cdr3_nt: TGTGCCAGCAGCTTAGACGTCGCCACCGGCACAGATACGCAGTATTTT
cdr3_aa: CASSLDVATGTDTQYF

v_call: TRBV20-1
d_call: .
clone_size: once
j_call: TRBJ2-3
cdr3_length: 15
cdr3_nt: TGCAGTGCTAGACAGGCCCCACAATCCACAGATACGCAGTATTTT
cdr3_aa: CSARQAPQSTDTQYF

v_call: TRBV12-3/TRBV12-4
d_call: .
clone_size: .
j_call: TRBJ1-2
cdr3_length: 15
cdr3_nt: TGTGCCTGCACCTATACCGGGACACCGTACTATGGCTACACCTTC
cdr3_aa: CACTYTGTPYYGYTF

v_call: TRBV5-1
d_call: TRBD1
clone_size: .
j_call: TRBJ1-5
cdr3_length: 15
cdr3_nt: TGCGCCAGCAGCTTGGGGGACAGGGGAGGGGAGCCCCAGCATTTT
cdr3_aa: CASSLGDRGGEPQHF

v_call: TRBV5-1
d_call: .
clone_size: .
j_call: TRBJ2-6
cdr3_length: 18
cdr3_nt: TGCGCCAGCAGCTTGGGTCGGGAACCTAGCTCTGGGGCCAACGTCCTGACTTTC
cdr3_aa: CASSLGREPSSGANVLTF

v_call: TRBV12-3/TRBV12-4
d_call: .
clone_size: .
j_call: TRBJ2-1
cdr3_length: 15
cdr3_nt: TGTGCCAGCAGCACCACAGGGGGGGGGATAAATGAGCAGTTCTTC
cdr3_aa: CASSTTGGGINEQFF

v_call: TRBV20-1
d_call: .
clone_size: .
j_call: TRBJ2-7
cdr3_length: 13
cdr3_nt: TGCAGTGCTAGAGAGCTGGGCTCCTACGAGCAGTACTTC
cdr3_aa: CSARELGSYEQYF

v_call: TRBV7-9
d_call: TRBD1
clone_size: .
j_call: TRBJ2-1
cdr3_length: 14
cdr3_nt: TGTGCCAGCAGCATGGGACAGGGAAGAAATGAGCAGTTCTTC
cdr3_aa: CASSMGQGRNEQFF

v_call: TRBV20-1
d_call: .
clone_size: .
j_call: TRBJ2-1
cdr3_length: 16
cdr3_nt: TGCAGTGCTAGAGCCCCAGCGAGGGTGAACTACTATGAGCAGTTCTTC
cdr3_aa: CSARAPARVNYYEQFF

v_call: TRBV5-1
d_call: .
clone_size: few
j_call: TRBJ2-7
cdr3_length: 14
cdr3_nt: TGCGCCAGCAGTCAGGACAGACGTACCTACGAGCAGTACTTC
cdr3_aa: CASSQDRRTYEQYF

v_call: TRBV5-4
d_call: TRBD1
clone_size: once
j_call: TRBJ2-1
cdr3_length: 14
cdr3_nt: TGTGCCAGCAGCTTAGGACAGGGTCGGGGTGAGCAGTTCTTC
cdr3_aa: CASSLGQGRGEQFF

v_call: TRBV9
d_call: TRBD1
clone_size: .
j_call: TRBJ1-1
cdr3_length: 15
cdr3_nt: TGTGCCAGCAGCGTAAGGACAGGGGTGGGCACTGAAGCTTTCTTT
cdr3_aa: CASSVRTGVGTEAFF

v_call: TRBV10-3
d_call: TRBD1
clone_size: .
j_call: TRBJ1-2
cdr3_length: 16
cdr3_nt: TGTGCCATCAGTGAATCGGGACAGGGGGGATTCTATGGCTACACCTTC
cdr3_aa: CAISESGQGGFYGYTF

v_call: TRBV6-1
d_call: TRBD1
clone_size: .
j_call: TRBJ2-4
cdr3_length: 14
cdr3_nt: TGTGCCAGCAGTGATATTTACGACAGGGGAGAGCAGTACTTC
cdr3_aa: CASSDIYDRGEQYF

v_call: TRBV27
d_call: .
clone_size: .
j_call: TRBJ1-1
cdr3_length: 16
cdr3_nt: TGTGCCAGCAGTAACTCCCCGGGGAGGGTGAACACTGAAGCTTTCTTT
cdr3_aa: CASSNSPGRVNTEAFF